Reported below is one T cell receptor (beta chain). Measured with immunoSEQ multiplex PCR; TCRdb has only the in-frame clones, and not every one. This table has roughly 2.2 million clones, more than 85% appearing once. CDR1 and CDR2 (germline): MNHEY, SMNVEV (reference sequence). This CDR3 has 16 amino acids. J gave up 0 bases and V 1 base, and 6 bases lay outside the gene matches. The data were obtained in a study of shared clonotypes between healthy human individuals. This chain connects TRBV27 to TRBJ2-7, with TRBD2 identical over 7 bases. The clonotype was recovered from a man between 18 and 29 years old in good health. Some clones in this sample may be carry-over from other donors' samples. The sequencing sample was made of naive CD4+ T cells from PBMCs. The sample's subset: CD45RA+ positively selected. CDR3 residues: CASSLFPSGNSYEQYF. Here the CDR3 DNA reads TGTGCCAGCAGTTTATTTCCCAGCGGGAACTCCTACGAGCAGTACTTC.